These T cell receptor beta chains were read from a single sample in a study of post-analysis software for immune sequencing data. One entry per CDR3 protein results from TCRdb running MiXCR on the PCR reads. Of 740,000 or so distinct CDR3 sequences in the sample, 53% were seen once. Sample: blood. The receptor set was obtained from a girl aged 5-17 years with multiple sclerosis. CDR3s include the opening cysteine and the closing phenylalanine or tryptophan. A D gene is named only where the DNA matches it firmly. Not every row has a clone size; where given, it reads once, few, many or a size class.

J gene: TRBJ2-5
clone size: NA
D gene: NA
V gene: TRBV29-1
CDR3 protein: CSAKDKGQETQYF
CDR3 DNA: TGCAGCGCGAAGGATAAGGGGCAAGAGACCCAGTACTTC

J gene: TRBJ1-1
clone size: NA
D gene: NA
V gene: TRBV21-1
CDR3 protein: CASSKGASDLNTEAFF
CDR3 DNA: TGTGCCAGCAGCAAGGGGGCCAGCGATTTGAACACTGAAGCTTTCTTT

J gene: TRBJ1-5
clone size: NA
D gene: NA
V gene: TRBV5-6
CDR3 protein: CASSLTGTPKPQHF
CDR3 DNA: TGTGCCAGCAGCCTAACCGGGACCCCCAAGCCCCAGCATTTT

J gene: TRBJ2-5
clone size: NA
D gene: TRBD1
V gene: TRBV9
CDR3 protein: CASSVGNQQGARQYF
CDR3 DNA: TGTGCCAGCAGCGTAGGCAATCAGCAGGGGGCTAGGCAGTACTTC

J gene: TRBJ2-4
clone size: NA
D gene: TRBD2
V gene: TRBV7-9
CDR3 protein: CASSRSGGPDIQYF
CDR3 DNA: TGTGCCAGCAGCCGCAGCGGGGGGCCTGACATTCAGTACTTC

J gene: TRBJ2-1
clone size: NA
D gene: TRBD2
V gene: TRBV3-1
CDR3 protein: CASSQVAGGGSYNEQFF
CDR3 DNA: TGTGCCAGCAGCCAGGTAGCGGGGGGCGGCTCCTACAATGAGCAGTTCTTC

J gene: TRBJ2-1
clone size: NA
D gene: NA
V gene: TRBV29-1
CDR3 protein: CSVAYYSYNEQFF
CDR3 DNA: TGCAGCGTTGCCTACTACTCCTACAATGAGCAGTTCTTC

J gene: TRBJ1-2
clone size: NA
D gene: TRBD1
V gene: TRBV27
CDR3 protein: CASSPGTGISYNYGYTF
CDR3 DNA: TGTGCCAGCAGCCCCGGGACAGGGATATCCTATAACTATGGCTACACCTTC

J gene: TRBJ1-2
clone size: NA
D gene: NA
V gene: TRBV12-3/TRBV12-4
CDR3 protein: CASSLRGFGYGYTF
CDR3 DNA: TGTGCCAGCAGTTTACGGGGGTTCGGGTATGGCTACACCTTC

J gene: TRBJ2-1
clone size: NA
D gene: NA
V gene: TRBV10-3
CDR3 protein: CVISGRVNNEQFF
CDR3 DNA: TGTGTCATCAGTGGCAGAGTTAACAATGAGCAGTTCTTC

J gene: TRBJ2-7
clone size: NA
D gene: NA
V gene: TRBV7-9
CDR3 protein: CASSSGLQAYEQYF
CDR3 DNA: TGTGCCAGCAGCTCCGGATTGCAAGCCTACGAGCAGTACTTC

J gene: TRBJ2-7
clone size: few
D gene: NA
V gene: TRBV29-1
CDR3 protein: CSVRASQGNYEQYF
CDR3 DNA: TGCAGCGTCCGCGCCAGCCAGGGAAACTACGAGCAGTACTTC

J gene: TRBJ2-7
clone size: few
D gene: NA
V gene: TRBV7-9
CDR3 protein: CASSLGRDTSGEQYF
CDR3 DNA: TGTGCCAGCAGCTTAGGGCGGGACACCAGTGGCGAGCAGTACTTC

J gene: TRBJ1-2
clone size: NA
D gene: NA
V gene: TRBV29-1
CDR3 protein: CSVFETAGGYTF
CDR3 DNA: TGCAGCGTTTTTGAAACGGCTGGCGGCTACACCTTC

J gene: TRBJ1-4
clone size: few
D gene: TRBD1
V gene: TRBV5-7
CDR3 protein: CASNPWTGSEKLFF
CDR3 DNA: TGTGCCAGCAACCCATGGACAGGATCTGAAAAACTGTTTTTT

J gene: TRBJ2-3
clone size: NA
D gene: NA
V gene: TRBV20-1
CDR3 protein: CSASEGRDTQYF
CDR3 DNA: TGCAGTGCTAGTGAGGGGAGGGATACGCAGTATTTT

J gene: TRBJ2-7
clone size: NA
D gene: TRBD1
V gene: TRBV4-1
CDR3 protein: CASSQEGTGSYEQYF
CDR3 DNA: TGCGCCAGCAGCCAAGAGGGGACAGGGTCCTACGAGCAGTACTTC